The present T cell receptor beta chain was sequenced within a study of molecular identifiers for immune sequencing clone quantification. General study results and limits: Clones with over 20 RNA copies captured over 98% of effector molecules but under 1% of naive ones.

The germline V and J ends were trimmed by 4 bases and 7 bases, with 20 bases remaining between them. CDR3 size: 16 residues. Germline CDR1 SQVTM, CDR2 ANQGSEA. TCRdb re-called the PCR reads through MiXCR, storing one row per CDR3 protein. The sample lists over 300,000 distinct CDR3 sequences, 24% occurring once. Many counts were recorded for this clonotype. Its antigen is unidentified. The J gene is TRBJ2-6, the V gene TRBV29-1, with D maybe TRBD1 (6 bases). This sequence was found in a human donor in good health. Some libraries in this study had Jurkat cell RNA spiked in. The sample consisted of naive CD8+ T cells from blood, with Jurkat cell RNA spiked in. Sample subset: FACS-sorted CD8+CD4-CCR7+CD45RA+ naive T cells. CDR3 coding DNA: TGCAGCGTTGCAGCCGGACAGATGTTTGGTGCCAACGTCCTGACTTTC. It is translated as CSVAAGQMFGANVLTF.